This TCR beta chain derives from a study of blood T cells in healthy people across ages (dated by TCRdb to between 2014 and 2017). Broadly, across the study: In model experiments, template switching captured roughly one uniquely barcoded TCR beta cDNA molecule for every two T cells. Using deep sequencing normalized with unique cDNA molecular identifiers, the study measured how TCR beta repertoire diversity changes with age. Donors were grouped into four age groups: young (average approximately 16 years), middle-aged (around 39), aged (around 56) and long-lived (about 89). Donors of different ages were randomly distributed across sequencing lanes to avoid experimental bias. Using the same blood draw, the study looked at two additional independent replicas of 1 million unique cDNA reads for two donors, one aged 18 to 29 and the other aged 80 or older. Overall study results and their limits: Observed TCR beta diversity per million T cells fell roughly linearly with age, and a significant reduction was already apparent by age about 43. Observed TCR beta diversity correlated strongly with the percentage of naive T cells measured by flow cytometry. Estimates of total diversity based on one million sequenced T cells were regarded as lower bounds and as underestimates. Compared with the aged group, the long-lived group had more naive CD4+ T cells, fewer expanded clones and increased TCR diversity, a pattern suggesting age selection. Donor CMV infection status was unknown, potentially confounding age-related changes in expanded clonotypes. Since profiling was done on bulk unsorted PBMCs, naive and antigen-experienced compartments could not be conclusively compared.

Library creation used 5' RACE. TCRdb records Illumina HiSeq 2500 as the sequencer. A second PCR of about 7 to 12 cycles was run with a J-beta primer mix and a sample-barcoded 5' primer. A template-switch 5' adaptor carrying 12 random nucleotides introduced a unique molecular identifier onto each TCR beta cDNA molecule. At least 2.5 million CDR3-containing paired-end reads were obtained from each sample. First-strand cDNA synthesis was performed from all RNA using the Mint cDNA synthesis kit, with priming by a TRBC-specific oligonucleotide. Following uracil-DNA glycosylase treatment, all cDNA underwent a first 18-cycle PCR with the universal primers M1SS and BC2_uni_R. In the original analysis: For normalization, 1 million high-quality reads were randomly selected from each sample, with every read carrying a distinct molecular identifier. Instead of being binned into consensus sequences, reads with shared molecular identifiers were discarded. MiTCR, set to a Q25 quality threshold and the strictest error-elimination algorithm, was used for CDR3 identification, clonotype clustering and error correction. A nonparametric unseen species model with Euler transformation was used to estimate a lower bound on total TCR beta diversity. The raw public reads went through TCRdb reprocessing: fastp at Q25, MiXCR clone calling, in-frame beta chains kept. CDR3 protein duplicates are merged, each entry listing the most common genes and DNA. It is TCRdb's table, rather than the study itself, that gives the V and J calls and clone size. Recorded for this sample are about 680,000 distinct CDR3 sequences; approximately 50% of them occurred a single time. Under 35% of the sample is in the top ten clones.

The germline V and J ends show losses of 3 bases and 8 bases respectively, and no gene match explains 11 bases of the junction. From its cysteine to its phenylalanine, the CDR3 spans 16 amino acids. Just CDR3 DNA is preserved here, 48 bases in frame from base 1. CDR1 and CDR2 were assigned from the germline V gene as MRHNA and SNTAGT. With regard to this clonotype: Its specific antigen is unknown. Per-base quality was not reported, and no clone a single base away is much larger than it.

The donors were roughly 39 Caucasian individuals from Russia, aged roughly 6 to 100 years, who were systemically healthy. Approximately 10 milliliters of peripheral blood were collected from each donor into EDTA-treated Vacutainer tubes. Ficoll-Paque density-gradient centrifugation was used to isolate PBMCs, with at least 7 million obtained per sample. Trizol reagent was used to extract total RNA from the PBMCs, yielding at least 6 micrograms per sample. Naive CD45RAhigh/CD27high T cell percentages were measured by flow cytometry on a PBMC aliquot from every donor. The sequence joins TRBV6-4 to TRBJ2-1; 9 central bases correspond to TRBD2. The clonotype originates from a woman in her sixties in good health. Sequencing was carried out using blood. The DNA sequence reads TGTGCCAGCAGTGATATTGGCGGGAGGGCCTCCCATGAGCAGTTCTTC. It is translated as CASSDIGGRASHEQFF.